The present entry profiles one T cell receptor beta chain with its context. Many counts were recorded for this clonotype. Its cognate antigen has yet to be identified. No much larger clonotype is one base removed from it; base qualities were not supplied. Read against the paper, the sample's time point label means: newly diagnosed GD, antithyroid drugs for less than 3 months. RNA was extracted from PBMCs in TRIzol for both TCR sequencing and RNA sequencing. The diagnosis of Graves' disease was made according to American Thyroid Association guidelines. Patients for the study were recruited at an endocrinology department in Xi'an, China. Each patient gave roughly 8.4 milliliters of peripheral blood, collected in an EDTA anticoagulant tube. Ficoll Paque Plus density gradient separation was used to isolate PBMCs, and no further T cell sorting was performed. RNA quality was checked with an Agilent 2100 Bioanalyzer and agarose gel, and concentration with a NanoDrop 2000.

The source of the sample is a study of regulatory T cells in long-lasting Graves disease (dated by TCRdb to the early 2020s). Study-level background: Antithyroid drugs had been taken for less than 3 months by newly diagnosed Graves' disease patients. Persistent Graves' disease patients were compared with newly diagnosed Graves' disease patients by peripheral blood TCR sequencing and RNA sequencing. The study took place in China and was registered as a clinical trial. A total of approximately 35 samples were covered by TCR sequencing, comprising around 13 persistent and approximately 20 newly diagnosed Graves' disease patients.

CDR3 length: 14 amino acids, cysteine to phenylalanine. Only the CDR3 DNA stays, 42 bases, in frame from base 1. V and J are truncated by 3 bases and 7 bases respectively, leaving an intervening sequence of 15 bases. What the research found in general, with its limitations: A larger number of public clonotypes was shared among persistent patients (over 2,500) than among newly diagnosed patients (around 970). Compared with newly diagnosed patients, persistent Graves' disease patients had lower TCR Shannon entropy and fewer highly expanded clones, which suggests clonal expansion. As a limitation, the authors acknowledged that the small sample size may reduce accuracy. Because the primary lesion, thyroid tissue, could not be accessed, the study looked at peripheral blood alone. Persistent disease showed preferential use of TRBV28, TRBJ1-2 and TRBJ2-5, whereas newly diagnosed disease favored TRBV20-1 and TRBJ2-1. Sequencing and analysis were limited to the TCR beta chain.

Libraries were built with multiplex PCR. Sequenced using an Illumina HiSeq 4000. iRepertoire HTBI primers and Arm-PCR amplification of CDR3 regions were used to construct TCR beta libraries. Before sequencing, the PCR products went through gel purification. From the authors' description of their analysis: Gene usage analysis of CDR3 amino acid clonotypes relied on the approximately 60 TRBV and 13 to 15 TRBJ segments identified across samples. COPE and FqMerger were used to merge filtered high-quality paired reads into contigs. BLAST was used to align contigs to the IMGT TRBV, TRBD and TRBJ reference genes, and CDR3 was defined following IMGT. Clonotypes above 0.1% frequency were classified as highly expanded clones. Shannon entropy was used to measure repertoire diversity, and the Gini coefficient was used to measure V-J evenness. A clonotype found in more than one individual was treated as public. The public reads were reanalyzed by TCRdb: fastp trimming at Q25, MiXCR alignment, in-frame beta chains only. Duplicate CDR3 protein sequences are folded into a single record with the most common DNA and genes. In this record, the V and J calls reflect TCRdb's handling and not the investigators' own analysis. The sample table lists roughly 420,000 distinct CDR3 sequences, 15% to 19% of them with a count of one. The ten biggest clones cover over 20% of the sample.

The chain is assembled from TRBV12-3 or TRBV12-4 and TRBJ1-1, with no D gene named confidently. The sample consisted of peripheral blood mononuclear cells (PBMCs), taken at new diagnosis, from a patient treated with antithyroid drugs. This TCR was sampled from a female donor with Graves disease. The DNA reads TGTGCCAGCAGTTTTTTAACTTCGGTCGGTGAAGCTTTCTTT. Translated, it gives CASSFLTSVGEAFF.